This TCR beta chain was documented in a study of T cell responses to AZD1222 COVID-19 vaccine. Points from the study as a whole: Repertoires were collected only later (after the peak T cell response had occurred). Nearly half of unique spike-specific TCRs reportedly avoided B.1.351 and B.1.1.7 mutated regions.

The length of the CDR3 is 14 residues. The V gene's germline CDR1 is MNHEY and CDR2 SMNVEV (reference sequence). Trimming took 8 bases from V and 5 from J, leaving 18 bases between them. The repertoire was sequenced with immunoSEQ multiplex PCR; TCRdb's copy has only in-frame clones and lacks some. In the table there are about 270,000 clones, around 93% of which are singletons. Second-dose intervals near 4 or 12 weeks were combined. Regarding this clone: What it binds is unknown.

The rearrangement joins TRBV27 to TRBJ1-1, with D possibly matching TRBD1 (6 bases). The material sequenced was peripheral blood, taken 28 days after the second AZD1222 dose. This receptor was identified in an adult who received the AZD1222 COVID-19 vaccine. The CDR3: CASGSYRVGTEAFF. In nucleotides, the CDR3 is TGTGCCAGCGGTTCCTACAGGGTTGGTACTGAAGCTTTCTTT.